This note documents a single T cell receptor beta chain sequence. What this receptor recognizes is not known. One base away there is no much larger clone; base qualities are not given. This entry belongs to a study of identical twins listed by TCRdb under 2016. Describing the broader study: To test whether fetal clonotypes persist, this study deep-sequenced TCR alpha and beta repertoires from monozygotic twins, from unrelated adults of various ages, and from cord blood. To rule out contamination, replicate twin experiments were performed at different times with different library preparation protocols. Results and caveats for the whole study, not just this receptor: Invariant T cells such as MAIT and iNKT could partly confound zero-insertion analyses, though diverse VJ usage argued against this for most clonotypes. Compared with coincidental sharing between unrelated individuals, out-of-frame TCR alpha sequences shared between twins had an excess of sequences with low generation probability. Because the same donors could not be followed over many years, conclusions were based on cross-sectional statistical analysis. Fewer insertions were carried by abundant cord blood beta clonotypes, a similar but weaker trend appeared in young adult naive repertoires, and no such trend appeared in memory repertoires. A weaker excess of twin sharing was found in beta out-of-frame sequences because the signal-to-noise ratio was lowered by fewer shared sequences. In monozygotic twins, recombination models systematically underestimated out-of-frame TCR alpha sharing, but the models matched the sharing seen between unrelated individuals.

Every donor was a healthy Caucasian. Three pairs of female monozygotic twins, all aged roughly 18 to 30 years, made up the twin cohort. RNA for TCR libraries was isolated from peripheral blood mononuclear cells. The CDR1 and CDR2 encoded by the germline V gene are LGHNA and YSLEER. V drops 4 bases and J drops 8 bases, leaving 15 bases in between. The CDR3 spans 14 residues, from the cysteine through the phenylalanine. The entry retains the CDR3 DNA only, 42 bases that are in frame from base 1. Library method: 5' RACE. Instrument used: Illumina HiSeq 2000. Template switching added a universal primer binding site, and the final cDNA carried a unique molecular identifier that allowed TCR cDNA molecules to be counted accurately. First-strand cDNA for TCR alpha and beta chains was synthesized from specific primers in the conserved constant-segment region. To control for contamination, each cDNA library was double barcoded with a SMART-Mk sample barcode plus Illumina barcodes. TruSeq adapter sequences along with Illumina sample barcodes were introduced in two successive PCR steps. The TCR alpha and beta cDNA libraries were sequenced on the Illumina HiSeq platform using custom primers. In the original analysis: Unique molecular identifiers were extracted from raw reads with MiGEC, and CDR3 positions were determined with MiXCR. Recombination models were inferred per individual with the repgenHMM and IGoR tools using an EM algorithm. Shared clonotype analysis was performed with the tcR package in R, normalizing sharing by the product of cloneset sizes. Out-of-frame nonproductive sequences were analyzed to study raw recombination free of thymic and clonal selection effects. The public sequencing data were trimmed at Q25 with fastp and processed into clonotypes with MiXCR by TCRdb, which kept only in-frame beta chains. CDR3 protein sequences are deduplicated, and each keeps its most common genes and DNA. The V and J calls shown here were made by TCRdb, not taken from the authors' results. The sample includes 700,000 or so distinct CDR3 sequences, with around 8.6% observed a single time. In total, the top ten clones hold 0.98% of the sample.

The data were also submitted as part of a second study, on yellow fever vaccine responses in identical twins. According to the second study: According to the authors, in identical twins the way T cells responded to vaccination appeared partly convergent and partly personalized. In identical twins, the study followed T cell clones that responded to the vaccine with precision.

The receptor's source is a woman aged 18 to 35 in good health. Sequenced input: PBMCs. The chain employs TRBV4-3 and TRBJ2-1, with the D gene not confidently named. The CDR3 reads as follows: CASSRSFPQDEQFF. The DNA sequence reads TGCGCCAGCAGCCGCTCTTTTCCCCAGGATGAGCAGTTCTTC.